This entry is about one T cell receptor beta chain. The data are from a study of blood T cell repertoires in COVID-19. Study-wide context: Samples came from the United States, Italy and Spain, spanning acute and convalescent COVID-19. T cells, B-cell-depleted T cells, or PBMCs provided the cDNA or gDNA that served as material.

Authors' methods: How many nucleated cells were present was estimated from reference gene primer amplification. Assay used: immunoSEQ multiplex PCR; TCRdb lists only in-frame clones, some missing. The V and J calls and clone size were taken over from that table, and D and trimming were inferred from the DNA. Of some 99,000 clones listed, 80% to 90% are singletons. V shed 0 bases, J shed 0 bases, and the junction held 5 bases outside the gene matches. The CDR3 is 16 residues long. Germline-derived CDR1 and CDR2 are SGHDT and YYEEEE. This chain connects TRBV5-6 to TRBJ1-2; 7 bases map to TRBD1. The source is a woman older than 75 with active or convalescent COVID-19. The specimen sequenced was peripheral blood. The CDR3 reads CASSLGQGPANYGYTF. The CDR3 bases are TGTGCCAGCAGCTTGGGACAGGGCCCAGCTAACTATGGCTACACCTTC.